This entry is about one TCR beta chain. Its antigen is not identified. This record belongs to a study of blood T cells in healthy people across ages. Study conclusions and caveats: It was held that the diversity estimates obtained from one million T cells were underestimates.

PCR was performed a second time for 7 to 11 cycles using a sample-barcoded 5' primer and a J-beta primer mix. A tag from a template-switch adaptor with 12 random nucleotides marked each cDNA molecule. TCRdb re-derived calls from the 5' RACE reads in MiXCR, one entry per CDR3 protein. The data hold hundreds of thousands of distinct CDR3 sequences, with around 45% observed a single time. This CDR3 has 16 amino acids. V shed 6 bases, J shed 4 bases, and the junction held 16 bases outside the gene matches. Germline V gives CDR1 DFQATT, CDR2 SNEGSKA (reference sequence). The receptor comes from a man aged 60 to 75 in good health. The sample comprised blood. The V and J genes are TRBV20-1 and TRBJ2-5, with 8 bases matching TRBD1. The DNA of the CDR3 is TGCAGTGCCAAAACGGACAGGGCGTTGTTGTTAGAGACCCAGTACTTC. Protein sequence: CSAKTDRALLLETQYF.